Listed below are T cell receptor beta chains from one sample, sequenced in a study of blood T cell repertoires in COVID-19. Sequenced by immunoSEQ multiplex PCR; TCRdb stores in-frame clones only, minus some. The sample carries about 270,000 clones, under 90% recorded once. Sequenced material: peripheral blood. These receptors were obtained from a woman aged 45-59 years who had recovered from COVID-19. Both conserved end residues are part of each CDR3. Each record gives: CDR3 length, J gene, D gene, V gene, clone size, CDR3 DNA, CDR3 protein. A D gene is named only where the DNA matches it firmly. Rows may omit the clone size; those that give it use once, few, many or a size class.

len: 15; j_gene: TRBJ2-1; d_gene: TRBD2; v_gene: TRBV11-1; abundance: NA; CDR3nt: TGTGCCAGCAGCTCCCTAGCGGGGGCTCACAATGAGCAGTTCTTC; CDR3aa: CASSSLAGAHNEQFF
len: 13; j_gene: TRBJ2-7; d_gene: TRBD2; v_gene: TRBV7-9; abundance: NA; CDR3nt: TGTGCCAGCAGCTTAGCGGGAGGGTACGAGCAGTACTTC; CDR3aa: CASSLAGGYEQYF
len: 14; j_gene: TRBJ1-1; d_gene: TRBD1; v_gene: TRBV6-1; abundance: NA; CDR3nt: TGTGCCAGCAGTGATGAGGGGGCCCGCACTGAAGCTTTCTTT; CDR3aa: CASSDEGARTEAFF
len: 13; j_gene: TRBJ2-5; d_gene: NA; v_gene: TRBV19; abundance: NA; CDR3nt: TGTGCCAGTAGGCGGAGAAGCCAAGAGACCCAGTACTTC; CDR3aa: CASRRRSQETQYF
len: 14; j_gene: TRBJ1-2; d_gene: TRBD1; v_gene: TRBV27; abundance: NA; CDR3nt: TGTGCCAGCAGTCTTGGAAGGACAGGGAATGGCTACACCTTC; CDR3aa: CASSLGRTGNGYTF
len: 13; j_gene: TRBJ2-7; d_gene: NA; v_gene: TRBV28; abundance: NA; CDR3nt: TGTGCCAGCAGTTTAGGGGCACCCTACGAGCAGTACTTC; CDR3aa: CASSLGAPYEQYF
len: 15; j_gene: TRBJ2-7; d_gene: NA; v_gene: TRBV19; abundance: NA; CDR3nt: TGTGCCAGTAGTAGTTGGGCGCAGTCGACCTACGAGCAGTACTTC; CDR3aa: CASSSWAQSTYEQYF
len: 14; j_gene: TRBJ1-1; d_gene: TRBD1; v_gene: TRBV11-1; abundance: once; CDR3nt: TGTGCCAGCAGCCGGGACAGGCGGAACACTGAAGCTTTCTTT; CDR3aa: CASSRDRRNTEAFF
len: 13; j_gene: TRBJ2-2; d_gene: NA; v_gene: TRBV11-2; abundance: once; CDR3nt: TGTGCCACGCGCGAACTACTGGCGGGGGAGCTGTTTTTT; CDR3aa: CATRELLAGELFF
len: 12; j_gene: TRBJ1-1; d_gene: TRBD1; v_gene: TRBV6-2/TRBV6-3; abundance: NA; CDR3nt: TGTGCCAGCAGCTTACAGGGGGCTGAAGCTTTCTTT; CDR3aa: CASSLQGAEAFF
len: 14; j_gene: TRBJ1-1; d_gene: NA; v_gene: TRBV6-5; abundance: NA; CDR3nt: TGTGCCAGCACTCCAGGGTACGGGAACACTGAAGCTTTCTTT; CDR3aa: CASTPGYGNTEAFF
len: 13; j_gene: TRBJ2-7; d_gene: NA; v_gene: TRBV19; abundance: NA; CDR3nt: TGTGCCAGTAGTATAGCAGACGGAGGCGAGCAGTACTTC; CDR3aa: CASSIADGGEQYF
len: 17; j_gene: TRBJ2-3; d_gene: NA; v_gene: TRBV6-2/TRBV6-3; abundance: NA; CDR3nt: TGTGCCAGCAGTTACGGAACAGGGTCCCCCCTGGCAGATACGCAGTATTTT; CDR3aa: CASSYGTGSPLADTQYF
len: 14; j_gene: TRBJ2-2; d_gene: TRBD2; v_gene: TRBV6-5; abundance: NA; CDR3nt: TGTGCCAGCAAGGCGGGGGGGATCACCGGGGAGCTGTTTTTT; CDR3aa: CASKAGGITGELFF
len: 12; j_gene: TRBJ2-1; d_gene: NA; v_gene: TRBV19; abundance: NA; CDR3nt: TGTGCCAGTAGATCAGGGGCCAATGAGCAGTTCTTC; CDR3aa: CASRSGANEQFF
len: 14; j_gene: TRBJ2-1; d_gene: NA; v_gene: TRBV19; abundance: NA; CDR3nt: TGTGCCAGTAGTCTCCAGACACCCTACAATGAGCAGTTCTTC; CDR3aa: CASSLQTPYNEQFF
len: 13; j_gene: TRBJ1-5; d_gene: NA; v_gene: TRBV13; abundance: once; CDR3nt: TGTGCCAGCAGCTTGGGCAGGGCCCAGCCCCAGCATTTT; CDR3aa: CASSLGRAQPQHF
len: 14; j_gene: TRBJ2-7; d_gene: TRBD1; v_gene: TRBV19; abundance: NA; CDR3nt: TGTGCCAGTAGTATAACAGGGGGCGGCTACGAGCAGTACTTC; CDR3aa: CASSITGGGYEQYF
len: 14; j_gene: TRBJ1-3; d_gene: NA; v_gene: TRBV3-1/TRBV3-2; abundance: NA; CDR3nt: TGTGCCAGCAGCCAAGTAGGGAGCGGAAACACCATATATTTT; CDR3aa: CASSQVGSGNTIYF
len: 18; j_gene: TRBJ2-1; d_gene: TRBD1; v_gene: TRBV7-9; abundance: NA; CDR3nt: TGTGCCAGCAGCCCCCCGGCCCCCGGGACAGGGGGTTCGAATGAGCAGTTCTTC; CDR3aa: CASSPPAPGTGGSNEQFF
len: 13; j_gene: TRBJ2-5; d_gene: NA; v_gene: TRBV5-1; abundance: once; CDR3nt: TGCGCCAGCAGCTTGGGTGGGAGGGAGACCCAGTACTTC; CDR3aa: CASSLGGRETQYF
len: 13; j_gene: TRBJ1-2; d_gene: NA; v_gene: TRBV18; abundance: NA; CDR3nt: TGTGCCAGCTCACCACCGGCTGATTATGGCTACACCTTC; CDR3aa: CASSPPADYGYTF
len: 14; j_gene: TRBJ1-3; d_gene: NA; v_gene: TRBV4-2; abundance: NA; CDR3nt: TGTGCCAGCAGCCAAAGGGGATACGGAAACACCATATATTTT; CDR3aa: CASSQRGYGNTIYF